Listed below are T cell receptor beta chains from one sample, sequenced in a study of early T cells in non-severe SARS-CoV-2 infection. TCRdb reprocessed the 5' RACE reads via MiXCR and lists one record per CDR3 protein. Of around 57,000 distinct CDR3 sequences in the sample, roughly a tenth were seen once. Material: whole blood. These receptors were taken from an adult who was a healthcare worker with PCR-confirmed SARS-CoV-2 infection or an uninfected control (not recorded which). Both conserved end residues are part of each CDR3. The order of the fields is J gene, V gene, D gene, clone size, CDR3 DNA, CDR3 protein. D genes are given only for firm matches. The size entry is marked missing in some rows and otherwise reads once, few, many or a size class.

J gene: TRBJ1-1; V gene: TRBV7-2; D gene: NA; clone size: few; CDR3 DNA: TGTGCCAGCAGCTTAGAGACCTTAGGGCACACTGAAGCTTTCTTT; CDR3 protein: CASSLETLGHTEAFF
J gene: TRBJ2-5; V gene: TRBV11-1; D gene: TRBD2; clone size: many; CDR3 DNA: TGTGCCAGCAGCTTAAGATCAGGTCTAGCGGGGAGTCAAGAGACCCAGTACTTC; CDR3 protein: CASSLRSGLAGSQETQYF
J gene: TRBJ1-2; V gene: TRBV6-1; D gene: NA; clone size: many; CDR3 DNA: TGTGCCAGCAGTGTCGCCGGGGGCGGGGGCTACACCTTC; CDR3 protein: CASSVAGGGGYTF
J gene: TRBJ2-7; V gene: TRBV5-5; D gene: NA; clone size: many; CDR3 DNA: TGTGCCAGCAGCTTGGTCGCCGGACCCTACGAGCAGTACTTC; CDR3 protein: CASSLVAGPYEQYF
J gene: TRBJ1-1; V gene: TRBV29-1; D gene: NA; clone size: few; CDR3 DNA: TGCAGCGCCGGGTCGTGGGGGGCCGGGGCTGAAGCTTTCTTT; CDR3 protein: CSAGSWGAGAEAFF
J gene: TRBJ1-4; V gene: TRBV7-9; D gene: NA; clone size: NA; CDR3 DNA: TGTGCCAGCTCTCAGGGGCCGGGGGAAAAACTGTTTTTT; CDR3 protein: CASSQGPGEKLFF
J gene: TRBJ1-1; V gene: TRBV5-6; D gene: NA; clone size: few; CDR3 DNA: TGTGCCAGCAGCTTCCGGGCTATTAGCGAGAACACTGAAGTTTTCTTT; CDR3 protein: CASSFRAISENTEVFF
J gene: TRBJ1-6; V gene: TRBV2; D gene: TRBD1; clone size: many; CDR3 DNA: TGTGCCAGCCCCGGACAGGGTCGTTCACCCCTCCACTTT; CDR3 protein: CASPGQGRSPLHF
J gene: TRBJ1-4; V gene: TRBV6-1; D gene: NA; clone size: few; CDR3 DNA: TGTGCCACCCGGCCCCCAGGAGCAACTAATGAAAAACTGTTTTTT; CDR3 protein: CATRPPGATNEKLFF
J gene: TRBJ1-2; V gene: TRBV5-6; D gene: TRBD1; clone size: few; CDR3 DNA: TGTGCCAGCAGCACCGGGCCAGACAGGGCGTCGTTTTATGGCTACACCTTC; CDR3 protein: CASSTGPDRASFYGYTF
J gene: TRBJ2-2; V gene: TRBV2; D gene: NA; clone size: many; CDR3 DNA: TGTGCCAGCAGTGTTGGTTTCACCGGGGAGCTGTTTTTT; CDR3 protein: CASSVGFTGELFF
J gene: TRBJ1-5; V gene: TRBV6-6; D gene: NA; clone size: NA; CDR3 DNA: TGTGCCAGTAGGGACCAGCGGAGCAATCAGCCCCAGCATTTT; CDR3 protein: CASRDQRSNQPQHF
J gene: TRBJ2-2; V gene: TRBV27; D gene: NA; clone size: few; CDR3 DNA: TGTGCCAGCACTTCGTGGGGATGGGGCAGCGGGGAGCTGTTTTTT; CDR3 protein: CASTSWGWGSGELFF
J gene: TRBJ1-4; V gene: TRBV20-1; D gene: TRBD1; clone size: NA; CDR3 DNA: TGCAGTGCTGGGACAGGGCCAACTAATGAAAAACTGTTTTTT; CDR3 protein: CSAGTGPTNEKLFF
J gene: TRBJ1-2; V gene: TRBV20-1; D gene: NA; clone size: NA; CDR3 DNA: TGCAGTGCTAGAACCCAGGACACGAACTATGGCTACACCTTC; CDR3 protein: CSARTQDTNYGYTF
J gene: TRBJ1-2; V gene: TRBV5-1; D gene: NA; clone size: NA; CDR3 DNA: TGCGCCAGCAGCTTTGCAGCCAACTATGGCTACACCTTC; CDR3 protein: CASSFAANYGYTF
J gene: TRBJ2-1; V gene: TRBV6-1; D gene: TRBD1; clone size: many; CDR3 DNA: TGTGCCACTCATACGGGACAGGATTACAATGAGCAGTTCTTC; CDR3 protein: CATHTGQDYNEQFF
J gene: TRBJ2-2; V gene: TRBV6-1; D gene: NA; clone size: many; CDR3 DNA: TGTGCCAGCAGTGAACTAATAGGAACCGGGGAGCTGTTTTTT; CDR3 protein: CASSELIGTGELFF
J gene: TRBJ2-5; V gene: TRBV10-1; D gene: NA; clone size: many; CDR3 DNA: TGCGCCAGCAGTGAGGATCCCGCGACCACGGCTCAAGAGACCCAGTACTTC; CDR3 protein: CASSEDPATTAQETQYF
J gene: TRBJ2-1; V gene: TRBV6-5; D gene: NA; clone size: many; CDR3 DNA: TGTGCCAGTCGATTCAGCACCCCCCCCAGTGAGCAGTTCTTC; CDR3 protein: CASRFSTPPSEQFF
J gene: TRBJ2-1; V gene: TRBV9; D gene: NA; clone size: NA; CDR3 DNA: TGTGCCAGCAGTTTAGGGGGGGAAAACAGTGAGCAGTTCTTC; CDR3 protein: CASSLGGENSEQFF
J gene: TRBJ1-1; V gene: TRBV5-1; D gene: TRBD1; clone size: many; CDR3 DNA: TGCGCCAGCAACCACCGGGACAGTTACACTGAAGCTTTCTTT; CDR3 protein: CASNHRDSYTEAFF
J gene: TRBJ2-2; V gene: TRBV12-3/TRBV12-4; D gene: NA; clone size: NA; CDR3 DNA: TGTGCCAGCAGCCCCTATCTGAATACAAGAGCCGGGGAGCTGTTTTTT; CDR3 protein: CASSPYLNTRAGELFF
J gene: TRBJ2-3; V gene: TRBV27; D gene: TRBD2; clone size: few; CDR3 DNA: TGTGCCAGCAGTAAAAGACTAGCGGGGCCTCCACAGAATACGCAGTATTTT; CDR3 protein: CASSKRLAGPPQNTQYF
J gene: TRBJ1-4; V gene: TRBV18; D gene: NA; clone size: many; CDR3 DNA: TGTGCCAGCTCGCGTCTCGCGGGTAACGAAAAACTGTTTTTT; CDR3 protein: CASSRLAGNEKLFF
J gene: TRBJ1-2; V gene: TRBV2; D gene: NA; clone size: NA; CDR3 DNA: TGTGCCAGCAGTGAACGGTACTATGGCTACACCTTC; CDR3 protein: CASSERYYGYTF
J gene: TRBJ2-1; V gene: TRBV7-2; D gene: NA; clone size: many; CDR3 DNA: TGTGCCAGCAGCTTACGCCCCTTTGAGCAGTTCTTC; CDR3 protein: CASSLRPFEQFF
J gene: TRBJ2-3; V gene: TRBV4-2; D gene: TRBD1; clone size: NA; CDR3 DNA: TGTGCCAGCAGCCTCGGGACAGGGACCACAGATACGCAGTATTTT; CDR3 protein: CASSLGTGTTDTQYF
J gene: TRBJ1-1; V gene: TRBV9; D gene: NA; clone size: NA; CDR3 DNA: TGTGCCAGCAGCGTAGGAGGGACGGTCACTGAAGCTTTCTTT; CDR3 protein: CASSVGGTVTEAFF
J gene: TRBJ2-5; V gene: TRBV20-1; D gene: NA; clone size: many; CDR3 DNA: TGCAGTGCTAACAATCAAGAGACCCAGTACTTC; CDR3 protein: CSANNQETQYF
J gene: TRBJ1-2; V gene: TRBV20-1; D gene: NA; clone size: few; CDR3 DNA: TGCAGTGCCAACCAACCCGCACAGGGAGGCTATGGCTACACCTTC; CDR3 protein: CSANQPAQGGYGYTF
J gene: TRBJ2-4; V gene: TRBV29-1; D gene: TRBD2; clone size: few; CDR3 DNA: TGCAGCGACAGAGGACTAGCGGTGGGAGCGGACATTCAGTACTTC; CDR3 protein: CSDRGLAVGADIQYF
J gene: TRBJ1-2; V gene: TRBV10-3; D gene: TRBD1; clone size: many; CDR3 DNA: TGTGCCATCCTATCAGACAGGGACTATGGCTACACCTTC; CDR3 protein: CAILSDRDYGYTF
J gene: TRBJ2-2; V gene: TRBV11-2; D gene: TRBD2; clone size: NA; CDR3 DNA: TGTGCCAGCAGCCCTCCTACCGGGACTAGAGGTTTTAGCACCGGGGAGCTGTTTTTT; CDR3 protein: CASSPPTGTRGFSTGELFF
J gene: TRBJ2-2; V gene: TRBV7-7; D gene: NA; clone size: NA; CDR3 DNA: TGTGCTAGCAGCTTAACGGGCGCCGGGGAGCTGTTTTTT; CDR3 protein: CASSLTGAGELFF
J gene: TRBJ2-3; V gene: TRBV7-2; D gene: TRBD2; clone size: few; CDR3 DNA: TGTGCCAGCAGCTTAGCCCCTGCGGGGGGCACAGATACGCAGTATTTT; CDR3 protein: CASSLAPAGGTDTQYF
J gene: TRBJ1-3; V gene: TRBV12-3/TRBV12-4; D gene: NA; clone size: many; CDR3 DNA: TGTGCCAGCAGTTCCGGGACCGCCATATATTTT; CDR3 protein: CASSSGTAIYF
J gene: TRBJ2-7; V gene: TRBV20-1; D gene: TRBD1; clone size: many; CDR3 DNA: TGCAGTGCGCCCTGGCCGGGACAGGGTACACACGAGCAGTACTTC; CDR3 protein: CSAPWPGQGTHEQYF
J gene: TRBJ2-1; V gene: TRBV15; D gene: TRBD1; clone size: many; CDR3 DNA: TGTGCCACCAGCACGGACAGGGGGCGACAGAATGAGCAGTTCTTC; CDR3 protein: CATSTDRGRQNEQFF
J gene: TRBJ1-1; V gene: TRBV20-1; D gene: NA; clone size: many; CDR3 DNA: TGCAGTGCTAGAGAGGGGGGAGTTAACACTGAAGCTTTCTTT; CDR3 protein: CSAREGGVNTEAFF
J gene: TRBJ2-6; V gene: TRBV29-1; D gene: NA; clone size: NA; CDR3 DNA: TGCAGCGCTACGGCGGCCAACGTCCTGACTTTC; CDR3 protein: CSATAANVLTF
J gene: TRBJ1-6; V gene: TRBV19; D gene: NA; clone size: NA; CDR3 DNA: TGTGCCAGTAGTATATTTGGGCCGGCCATATCAGAAAATTCACCCCTCCACTTT; CDR3 protein: CASSIFGPAISENSPLHF
J gene: TRBJ2-3; V gene: TRBV9; D gene: NA; clone size: NA; CDR3 DNA: TGTGCCAGCAGCTTTAGAGTGGCAGATACGCAGTATTTT; CDR3 protein: CASSFRVADTQYF
J gene: TRBJ2-7; V gene: TRBV6-6; D gene: TRBD1; clone size: many; CDR3 DNA: TGTGCCAGCAGTTATTCCTTGGACAGGGACGAGCAGTACTTC; CDR3 protein: CASSYSLDRDEQYF
J gene: TRBJ1-3; V gene: TRBV11-2; D gene: NA; clone size: many; CDR3 DNA: TGTGCCAGCAGCCCCTCCAATGGAAACACCATATATTTT; CDR3 protein: CASSPSNGNTIYF
J gene: TRBJ1-5; V gene: TRBV6-2/TRBV6-3; D gene: NA; clone size: many; CDR3 DNA: TGTGCCAGCAGTTATTCGGGAAAACCGCGTAGGCCCCAGCATTTT; CDR3 protein: CASSYSGKPRRPQHF
J gene: TRBJ2-1; V gene: TRBV7-6; D gene: TRBD2; clone size: few; CDR3 DNA: TGTGCCAGCAGCTTAGTAGGTGCTAGCGGGGGAAGCTCCTACAATGAGCAGTTCTTC; CDR3 protein: CASSLVGASGGSSYNEQFF
J gene: TRBJ1-4; V gene: TRBV20-1; D gene: TRBD1; clone size: NA; CDR3 DNA: TGCAGTGCTACCGGGACAGGGGGCGTCAATGAAAAACTGTTTTTT; CDR3 protein: CSATGTGGVNEKLFF
J gene: TRBJ1-2; V gene: TRBV7-9; D gene: TRBD1; clone size: many; CDR3 DNA: TGTGCCAGCAGCCGCATTGCTGGACAGGGAGATGGCTACACCTTC; CDR3 protein: CASSRIAGQGDGYTF
J gene: TRBJ1-4; V gene: TRBV18; D gene: NA; clone size: many; CDR3 DNA: TGTGCCAGCTCACCACCGTCCGGCAGCCCCTCCCAACTGTTTTTT; CDR3 protein: CASSPPSGSPSQLFF
J gene: TRBJ1-2; V gene: TRBV3-1; D gene: NA; clone size: NA; CDR3 DNA: TGTGCCAGCAGCCAAGATCCTGGTTTTCTCAACTATGGCTACACCTTC; CDR3 protein: CASSQDPGFLNYGYTF